The entry that follows covers one T cell receptor beta chain sequence. This receptor's antigen is unknown. No base quality information exists; no much larger clone differs at one position. This specimen belongs to a study of CD8+ T cells in alopecia areata (dated by TCRdb to about 2018). Regarding the research as a whole: The treated patients took part in an open-label pilot trial in which moderate-to-severe alopecia areata was treated with oral tofacitinib at 5 to 10 mg twice daily. Patients received tofacitinib for 6 to 18 months and were then followed off drug for 6 months to check for delayed response and recurrence. The study used high-throughput TCRbeta sequencing to examine T cell clonal expansion in alopecia areata, in both the C3H/HeJ mouse model and human patients. Scalp tissue and sorted CD4+ and CD8+ peripheral blood T cells from patchy and totalis/universalis alopecia areata patients and from healthy controls were covered by human TCRbeta sequencing. Patients on tofacitinib were biopsied at baseline and after 4 and 24 weeks of treatment, and several of the patients also had a later scalp biopsy. Scalp clonality was compared among normal scalp (n=4), patchy alopecia areata scalp (n=8), and alopecia totalis/universalis scalp (n=8). RNA was obtained with the PAXgene miRNA kit for fixed scalp, the miRNeasy kit for PBMCs, and the RNeasy kit for mouse skin. immunoSEQ multiplex PCR using 35 Vbeta forward primers and 13 Jbeta reverse primers was used to amplify TCRbeta CDR3 regions. Study-level results and caveats: Compared with normal scalp, lesional scalp had higher clonality and more expanded CD8+ clones, particularly in alopecia totalis/universalis, a pattern that suggests antigenic drive. Unlike mouse skin, which is dominated by gammadelta T cells, normal human skin has resident alphabeta T cells that are also sequenced, and this complicates analysis of the scalp TCR repertoire. TCR sequences shared between patients were less clear than in mice, possibly partly because of HLA diversity in the patient population.

Library preparation employed the immunoSEQ multiplex PCR assay. RNA was extracted from all samples and reverse transcribed into cDNA, which served as template for TCR sequencing. First-strand cDNA was synthesized using SuperScript III with a 2:1 mix of oligo-dT and random hexamers. Amplification bias was assessed with a synthetic immune receptor repertoire, and residual bias was removed computationally. In the source study's methods: Raw reads were preprocessed to remove errors, and CDR3 was defined by IMGT conventions from the conserved cysteine to phenylalanine. To get clonality, Shannon entropy was normalized by log2 of the number of productive unique TCRs and the result was subtracted from 1. Whether each scalp clone was CD4 or CD8 was inferred by checking scalp TCRbeta sequences against the CD4 and CD8 repertoires from sorted blood. Not all clones reach the TCRdb copy of this immuneACCESS table, which keeps in-frame sequences only. Checked studies attribute under half of the gap to unresolved V genes and leave the rest unexplained. V and J calls and clone size are copied from that table; D and trimming were computed from the DNA. The sample profile shows 200,000 to 250,000 clones; more than 45% of them were found once. The leading ten clones occupy 0.45% of the sample.

What this sample's time point label stands for: baseline before oral tofacitinib. From alopecia areata patients, peripheral blood was collected along with lesional scalp punch biopsies. PBMCs were isolated by density centrifugation and stained for CD3, CD4 and CD8, and CD4+ and CD8+ T cells were sorted on a FACSAria. The clonotype comes from a human donor with alopecia areata. The specimen comprised CD4+ T cells sorted from blood, sampled at week 0.

The DNA sequence is TGTGCCAGCAGTTACTCAGGGGGGGCCACCTACAATGAGCAGTTCTTC. This codes for CASSYSGGATYNEQFF. The chain uses TRBV6-5 and TRBJ2-1; perhaps TRBD2 is the D gene, with 7 bases matching. The V and J ends are trimmed by 0 bases and 2 bases, leaving 11 bases between them. The germline V gene provides CDR1 MNHEY and CDR2 SVGAGI. Measured from the cysteine to the phenylalanine, the CDR3 is 16 residues long. Only the CDR3 DNA is retained, 48 bases long and in frame from the first base.